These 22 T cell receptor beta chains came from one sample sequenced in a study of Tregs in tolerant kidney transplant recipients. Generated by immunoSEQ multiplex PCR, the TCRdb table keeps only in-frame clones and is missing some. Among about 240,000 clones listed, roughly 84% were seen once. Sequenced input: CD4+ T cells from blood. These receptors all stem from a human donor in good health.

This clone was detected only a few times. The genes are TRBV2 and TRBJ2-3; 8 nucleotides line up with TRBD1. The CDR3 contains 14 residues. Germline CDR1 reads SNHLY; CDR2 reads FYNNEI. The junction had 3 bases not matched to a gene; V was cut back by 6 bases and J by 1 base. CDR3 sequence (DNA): TGTGCCAGCAGAGTGACAGGGGGCACAGATACGCAGTATTTT. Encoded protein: CASRVTGGTDTQYF.

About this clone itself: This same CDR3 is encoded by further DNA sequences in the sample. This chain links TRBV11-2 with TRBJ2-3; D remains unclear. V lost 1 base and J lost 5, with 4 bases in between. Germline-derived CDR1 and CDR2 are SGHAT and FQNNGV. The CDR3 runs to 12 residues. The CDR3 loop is CASSLGLDTQYF. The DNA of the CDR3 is TGTGCCAGCAGCTTAGGGTTAGATACGCAGTATTTT. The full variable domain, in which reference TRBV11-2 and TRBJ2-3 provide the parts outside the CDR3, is EAGVAQSPRYKIIEKRQSVAFWCNPISGHATLYWYQQILGQGPKLLIQFQNNGVVDDSQLPKDRFSAERLKGVDSTLKIQPAKLEDSAVYLCASSLGLDTQYFGPGTRLTVL.

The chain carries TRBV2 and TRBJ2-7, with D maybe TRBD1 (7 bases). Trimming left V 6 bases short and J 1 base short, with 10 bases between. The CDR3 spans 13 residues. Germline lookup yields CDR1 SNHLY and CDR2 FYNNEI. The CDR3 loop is CASRGGQSYEQYF. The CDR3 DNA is TGTGCCAGCAGGGGGGGACAGTCCTACGAGCAGTACTTC.

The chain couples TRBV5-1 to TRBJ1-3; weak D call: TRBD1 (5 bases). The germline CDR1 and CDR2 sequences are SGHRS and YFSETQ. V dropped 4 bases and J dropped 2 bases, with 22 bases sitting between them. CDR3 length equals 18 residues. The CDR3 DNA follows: TGCGCCAGCAGCCCTAGGACAACTCAACTCTCTCCTGGAAACACCATATATTTT. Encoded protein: CASSPRTTQLSPGNTIYF.

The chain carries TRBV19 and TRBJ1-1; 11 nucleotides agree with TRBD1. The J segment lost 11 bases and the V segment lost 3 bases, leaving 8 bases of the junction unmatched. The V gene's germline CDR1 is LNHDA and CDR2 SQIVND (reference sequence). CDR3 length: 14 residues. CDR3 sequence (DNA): TGTGCCAGTAGTATGCGGACAGGGGGCAAAGGTGCTTTCTTT. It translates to CASSMRTGGKGAFF. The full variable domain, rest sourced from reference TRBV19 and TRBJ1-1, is DGGITQSPKYLFRKEGQNVTLSCEQNLNHDAMYWYRQDPGQGLRLIYYSQIVNDFQKGDIAEGYSVSREKKESFPLTVTSAQKNPTAFYLCASSMRTGGKGAFFGQGTRLTVV.

The DNA for the CDR3 is TGTGCCAGCAGCTCGGACGACAGTCCGAGGAACAATGAGCAGTTCTTC. It translates to CASSSDDSPRNNEQFF. The chain has TRBV7-9 and TRBJ2-1; D may be TRBD1 (5 bases). Trimming took off 4 bases at V and 5 bases at J, with 18 bases between the two ends. The CDR3 length is 16 residues. Germline assignment: CDR1 SEHNR and CDR2 FQNEAQ (reference sequence).

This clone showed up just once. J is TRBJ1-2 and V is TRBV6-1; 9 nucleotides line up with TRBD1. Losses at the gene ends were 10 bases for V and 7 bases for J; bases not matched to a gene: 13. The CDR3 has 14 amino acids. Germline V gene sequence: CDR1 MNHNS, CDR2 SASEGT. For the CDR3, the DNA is TGTGCCACTCCGGACAGGGGATTTAAGGCTGGCTACACCTTC. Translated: CATPDRGFKAGYTF.

CDR3 protein: CASSRWEETQYF. In nucleotides, the CDR3 is TGTGCCAGCAGTAGGTGGGAAGAGACCCAGTACTTC. The chain combines TRBV6-6 with TRBJ2-5, with D hard to call. V was shortened by 5 bases and J by 3 bases, with 7 bases between the two germline ends. The CDR3 loop spans 12 amino acids. CDR1 is MNHNY, CDR2 SVGAGI, per germline (reference sequence).

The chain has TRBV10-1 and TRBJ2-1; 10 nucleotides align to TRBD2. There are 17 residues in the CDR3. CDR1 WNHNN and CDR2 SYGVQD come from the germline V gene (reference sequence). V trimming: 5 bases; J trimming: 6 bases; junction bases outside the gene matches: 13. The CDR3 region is CASSSQRRLAGVNEQFF. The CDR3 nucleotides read TGCGCCAGCAGTTCCCAAAGGAGGCTAGCGGGAGTCAATGAGCAGTTCTTC.

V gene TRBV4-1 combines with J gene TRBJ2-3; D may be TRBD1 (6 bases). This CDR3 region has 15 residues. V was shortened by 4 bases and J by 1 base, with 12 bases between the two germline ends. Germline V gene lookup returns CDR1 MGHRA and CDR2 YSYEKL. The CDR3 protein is CASSLSSGGTDTQYF. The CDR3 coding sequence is TGCGCCAGCAGCCTTTCTTCAGGGGGCACAGATACGCAGTATTTT.

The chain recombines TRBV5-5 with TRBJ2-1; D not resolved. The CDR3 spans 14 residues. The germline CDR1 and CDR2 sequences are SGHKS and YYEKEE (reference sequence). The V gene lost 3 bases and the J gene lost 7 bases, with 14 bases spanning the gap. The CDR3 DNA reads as TGTGCCAGCAGCTACCAGAGCAACAGAAATGAGCAGTTCTTC. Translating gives CASSYQSNRNEQFF. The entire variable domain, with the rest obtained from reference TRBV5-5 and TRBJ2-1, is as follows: DAGVTQSPTHLIKTRGQQVTLRCSPISGHKSVSWYQQVLGQGPQFIFQYYEKEERGRGNFPDRFSARQFPNYSSELNVNALLLGDSALYLCASSYQSNRNEQFFGPGTRLTVL.

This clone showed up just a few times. CDR3 coding DNA: TGTGCCAGCAGTTACTCCGCAGGGCGTTTGGATCAGCCCCAGCATTTT. The encoded protein is CASSYSAGRLDQPQHF. The chain employs TRBV6-5 and TRBJ1-5, with D maybe TRBD1 (5 bases). The CDR3 covers 16 residues. CDR1 MNHEY and CDR2 SVGAGI come from the germline V gene. V lost 0 bases and J 5 bases, leaving 14 bases between the germline ends.

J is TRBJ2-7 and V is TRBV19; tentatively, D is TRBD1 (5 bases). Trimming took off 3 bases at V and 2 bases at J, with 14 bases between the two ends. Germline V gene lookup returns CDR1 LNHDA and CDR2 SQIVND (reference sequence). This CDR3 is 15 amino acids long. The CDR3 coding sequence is TGTGCCAGTAGTATCGCAGGGTTAAGCGCCTACGAGCAGTACTTC. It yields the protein CASSIAGLSAYEQYF.

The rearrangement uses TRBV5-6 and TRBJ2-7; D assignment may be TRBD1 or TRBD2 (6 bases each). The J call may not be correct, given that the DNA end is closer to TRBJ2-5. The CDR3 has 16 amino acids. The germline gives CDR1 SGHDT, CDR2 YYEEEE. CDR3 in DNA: TGTGCCAGCAGCTTGGCAGCGAGGGGGGTGTCGGAGACCCAGTACTTC. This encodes CASSLAARGVSETQYF.

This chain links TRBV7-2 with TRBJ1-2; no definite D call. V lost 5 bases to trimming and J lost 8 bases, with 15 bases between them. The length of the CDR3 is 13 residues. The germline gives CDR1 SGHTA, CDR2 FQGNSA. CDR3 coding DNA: TGTGCCAGCAGCCCTATGCGGGCCGGGGGCTACACCTTC. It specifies CASSPMRAGGYTF.

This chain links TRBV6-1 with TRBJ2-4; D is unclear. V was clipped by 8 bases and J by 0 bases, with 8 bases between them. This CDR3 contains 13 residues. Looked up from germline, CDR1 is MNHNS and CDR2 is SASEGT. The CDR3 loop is CASRELAKNIQYF. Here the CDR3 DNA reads TGTGCCAGCCGAGAGCTAGCCAAAAACATTCAGTACTTC.

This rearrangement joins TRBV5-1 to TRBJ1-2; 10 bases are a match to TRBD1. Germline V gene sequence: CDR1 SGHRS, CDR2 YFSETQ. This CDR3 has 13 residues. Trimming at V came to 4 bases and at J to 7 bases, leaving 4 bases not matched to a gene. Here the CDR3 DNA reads TGCGCCAGCAGCGAAGGACAGGGGGGTGGCTACACCTTC. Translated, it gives CASSEGQGGGYTF.

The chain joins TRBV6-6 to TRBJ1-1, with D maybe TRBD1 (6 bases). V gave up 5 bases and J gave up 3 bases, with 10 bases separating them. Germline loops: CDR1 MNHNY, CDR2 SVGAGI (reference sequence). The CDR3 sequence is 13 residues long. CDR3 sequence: CASSDRGYTEAFF. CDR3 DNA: TGTGCCAGCAGTGATAGGGGGTACACTGAAGCTTTCTTT.

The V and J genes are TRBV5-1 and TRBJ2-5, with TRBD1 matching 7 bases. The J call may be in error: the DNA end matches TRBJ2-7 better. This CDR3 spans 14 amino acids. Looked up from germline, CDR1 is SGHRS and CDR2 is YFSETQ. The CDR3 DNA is TGCGCCAGCAGCTCCCGGACAGGTCCTGACGAGCAGTACTTC. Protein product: CASSSRTGPDEQYF.

The CDR3 region is CASSPWAGLNTEAFF. In DNA, the CDR3 is TGTGCCAGCAGTCCTTGGGCAGGTTTGAACACTGAAGCTTTCTTT. The J gene is TRBJ1-1, the V gene TRBV27; D not certain. The germline gives CDR1 MNHEY, CDR2 SMNVEV (reference sequence). The CDR3 length is 15 residues. Trimming stripped 5 bases from V and 0 bases from J, with 13 bases between.

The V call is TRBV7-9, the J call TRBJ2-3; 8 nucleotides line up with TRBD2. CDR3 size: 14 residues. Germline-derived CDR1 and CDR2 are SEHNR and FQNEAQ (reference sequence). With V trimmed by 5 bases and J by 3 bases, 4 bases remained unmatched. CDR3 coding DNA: TGTGCCAGCAGCCTAGGGACTAGGACAGATACGCAGTATTTT. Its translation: CASSLGTRTDTQYF.

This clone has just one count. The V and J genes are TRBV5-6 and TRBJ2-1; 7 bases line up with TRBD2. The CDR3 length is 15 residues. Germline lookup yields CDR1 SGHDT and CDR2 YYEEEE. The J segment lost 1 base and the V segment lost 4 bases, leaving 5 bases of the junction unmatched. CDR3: CASSAGTTSYNEQFF. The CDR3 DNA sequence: TGTGCCAGCAGCGCTGGGACTACTTCCTACAATGAGCAGTTCTTC.